The entry below gives a single T cell receptor (beta chain) sequence along with its context. Samples were assayed with immunoSEQ v3.0 at survey level. Sequenced by immunoSEQ multiplex PCR; TCRdb stores in-frame clones only, minus some. This sample carries approximately 20,000 clones, approximately 82% of them seen once, and the ten largest clones take approximately 4.5%. The data stem from a study of long-term antiretroviral therapy in people with HIV. The CDR3 totals 16 residues. Germline V gives CDR1 LGHNA, CDR2 YSLEER. Losses at the gene ends were 4 bases for V and 7 bases for J; bases not matched to a gene: 13.

The clonotype originates from a man aged 18 to 30 with HIV. The sequencing used unsorted PBMCs, collected 0.5 years after starting antiretroviral therapy. The chain is built from TRBV4-3 and TRBJ2-5; TRBD1 aligns across 9 bases. The CDR3: CASSRTTGTGRGTQYF. CDR3 nucleotide sequence: TGCGCCAGCAGCCGCACGACCGGGACAGGGAGAGGGACCCAGTACTTC.